The 13 T cell receptor beta chains below come from one sample, sequenced in a study of prognosis after radiotherapy for stage I lung cancer. From genomic DNA, TCR beta CDR3 was amplified by two-round multiplex PCR. The first PCR round targeted every TRBV and TRBJ gene with specific primers. TCRdb recomputed calls from the multiplex PCR reads with MiXCR, one row per CDR3 protein. The table records approximately 18,000 distinct CDR3 sequences, approximately 15% of them present only once. The sample consisted of PBMCs, taken before or after stereotactic body radiation therapy (not recorded which). The receptors derive from a donor over 45 with non-small cell lung cancer.

There are many counts of this clonotype. This rearrangement joins TRBV20-1 to TRBJ2-7; D is possibly TRBD1 (5 bases). The germline gives CDR1 DFQATT, CDR2 SNEGSKA (reference sequence). This CDR3 region has 13 residues. V lost 6 bases and J lost 6, with 18 bases in between. The CDR3 loop is CSAPGQGVSEQYF. The CDR3 DNA follows: TGCAGTGCCCCCGGGCAGGGTGTATCCGAGCAGTACTTC.

Ten or more counts support this clonotype. V gene TRBV6-5 combines with J gene TRBJ2-3; D remains ambiguous. V lost 1 base, J lost 7 bases, and 9 bases lay in between. CDR1 is MNHEY and CDR2 is SVGAGI in the germline V gene. The CDR3 length is 13 residues. The DNA of the CDR3 is TGTGCCAGCAGTTACTTAAATATGAATACGCAGTATTTT. This gives the protein CASSYLNMNTQYF.

This clonotype was counted many times. This CDR3 reads CSVPRGTEDEQYF. As DNA, the CDR3 is TGCAGCGTCCCCAGGGGGACAGAGGACGAGCAGTACTTC. The chain links TRBV29-1 to TRBJ2-7; 7 bases are a match to TRBD1. Trimming at V came to 6 bases and at J to 5 bases, leaving 10 bases not matched to a gene. Germline CDR1 reads SQVTM; CDR2 reads ANQGSEA. The CDR3 is made up of 13 amino acids.

Notes on this clonotype: A far more abundant clone sits one base away, making this likely a read error. The chain uses TRBV6-4 and TRBJ2-3; D is perhaps TRBD2 (7 bases). Germline lookup yields CDR1 MRHNA and CDR2 SNTAGT. The CDR3 length is 16 residues. In DNA, the CDR3 is TGTGCCAGCAGTGAATTCGGGGGGCCTAACACAGGTACGCAGTATTTT. This codes for CASSEFGGPNTGTQYF.

This chain uses TRBV5-4 with TRBJ2-3, with 9 bases aligning to TRBD1. The length of the CDR3 is 15 residues. Losses at the gene ends were 2 bases for V and 2 bases for J; bases not matched to a gene: 3. Germline lookup yields CDR1 SGHNT and CDR2 YYREEE (reference sequence). This CDR3 reads CASSLGQGFTDTQYF. CDR3 DNA: TGTGCCAGCAGCTTAGGACAGGGGTTCACAGATACGCAGTATTTT.

This clonotype was counted at least ten times. This chain connects TRBV7-8 to TRBJ1-1; D uncertain. CDR1 is SGHVS and CDR2 is FQNEAQ in the germline V gene. This CDR3 is 14 amino acids long. Trimming removed 1 base from V and 1 base from J, with 7 bases in between. For the CDR3, the DNA is TGTGCCAGCAGCTTAGTTGGCAAGAACACTGAAGCTTTCTTT. Its protein is CASSLVGKNTEAFF.

This clonotype was recorded a few times. A read error may be the cause here, since a much bigger clone is one base away. The V gene is TRBV24-1, the J gene TRBJ2-1; D unresolved. The length of the CDR3 is 13 residues. Germline CDR1 and CDR2: KGHDR and SFDVKD. The chain's CDR3 is CATGDLNTNEQFF. For the CDR3, the DNA is TGTGCCACCGGTGATTTGAACACAAATGAGCAGTTCTTC.

This clonotype was counted ten times or more. The V and J genes are TRBV28 and TRBJ2-7; 8 bases are a match to TRBD1. V trimming: 5 bases; J trimming: 4 bases; junction bases outside the gene matches: 13. Germline CDR1 reads MDHEN; CDR2 reads SYDVKM. This CDR3 has 16 residues. The CDR3 protein is CASSGTGTGFAYEQYF. In DNA form, the CDR3 reads TGTGCCAGCAGTGGAACCGGGACAGGTTTTGCGTACGAGCAGTACTTC.

This clonotype was recorded at least ten times. The rearrangement uses TRBV6-5 and TRBJ1-1, with D unresolved. V lost 2 bases to trimming and J lost 1 base, with 8 bases between them. This CDR3 has 14 amino acids. The germline CDR1 and CDR2 sequences are MNHEY and SVGAGI. The CDR3 coding sequence is TGTGCCAGCAGTTACGCTTTAGGGAACACTGAAGCTTTCTTT. It translates to CASSYALGNTEAFF.

A remark on this clonotype: A single base separates this from a much larger clone, so it may be a read error. The chain uses TRBV11-3 and TRBJ2-1; D perhaps matches TRBD2 (7 bases). This CDR3 has 13 amino acids. Between the trimmed V and J ends, which lost 6 bases and 12 bases, there was a span of 18 bases. Germline values: CDR1 SGHNT, CDR2 YENEEA. CDR3 sequence: CASSIGGEGGQFF. The CDR3 bases are TGTGCCAGCAGTATAGGGGGGGAGGGGGGGCAGTTCTTC.

This clonotype was detected ten times or more. V is TRBV29-1 and J is TRBJ2-1; 9 bases fit TRBD2. Per germline, CDR1 SQVTM and CDR2 ANQGSEA. CDR3 length equals 15 residues. The V and J ends lost 0 bases and 8 bases, in that order; junction bases with no gene match: 8. The CDR3 DNA sequence: TGCAGCGTTGAAGAAGTCGCTAGCGGGGATTATGAGCAGTTCTTC. Translated: CSVEEVASGDYEQFF.

This clonotype was seen ten or more times. V usage is TRBV28 and J usage is TRBJ2-7; 12 bases are shared with TRBD2. The CDR3 sequence is 18 residues long. Germline CDR1 is MDHEN and CDR2 is SYDVKM. With 3 bases clipped from V and 5 bases from J, the junction kept 14 bases outside the gene matches. For the CDR3, the DNA is TGTGCCAGCAGTTTGGGCCCCCCGACTAGCGGGAGTATGGACGAGCAGTACTTC. Its translation: CASSLGPPTSGSMDEQYF.

Of note for this clonotype: Sequence at one end of the junction differs from germline and may be a read error. The chain carries TRBV3-1 and TRBJ2-7, with a weak D call TRBD1 (6 bases). Germline-derived CDR1 and CDR2 are LGHDT and YNNKEL (reference sequence). The CDR3 totals 14 residues. The DNA of the CDR3 is TGTGCCGGCAGCCAAGGGACACCCTCCTACGAGCAGTACTTC. Its protein product is CAGSQGTPSYEQYF.